A single sample gave rise to the 11 T cell receptor beta chains below, sequenced in a study of blood T cell repertoires in COVID-19. Using immunoSEQ multiplex PCR, the repertoire was profiled, and TCRdb retains in-frame clones only, with some absent. The table includes fewer than 450,000 clones, about 90% detected once. What was sequenced was PBMCs or T cells enriched from blood (not recorded which). The receptors come from a man aged 18 to 30 who had recovered from COVID-19.

This chain links TRBV9 with TRBJ2-2; D is possibly TRBD1 (6 bases). With 3 bases removed from V and 6 bases from J, the gap between germline ends came to 15 bases. Germline V lookup: CDR1 SGDLS, CDR2 YYNGEE. This CDR3 comprises 15 residues. This CDR3 is CASSAPRSGAGELFF. The CDR3 region has the DNA TGTGCCAGCAGCGCCCCGAGGTCAGGGGCCGGGGAGCTGTTTTTT.

V usage is TRBV19 and J usage is TRBJ1-5, with 7 positions matching TRBD1. Germline values: CDR1 LNHDA, CDR2 SQIVND (reference sequence). With 4 bases clipped from V and 1 base from J, the junction kept 4 bases outside the gene matches. The CDR3 runs 15 residues. CDR3: CASSNDRVSNQPQHF. CDR3 DNA sequence: TGTGCCAGTAGTAACGACAGGGTGAGCAATCAGCCCCAGCATTTT. The variable domain in full, completed from reference TRBV19 and TRBJ1-5, reads DGGITQSPKYLFRKEGQNVTLSCEQNLNHDAMYWYRQDPGQGLRLIYYSQIVNDFQKGDIAEGYSVSREKKESFPLTVTSAQKNPTAFYLCASSNDRVSNQPQHFGDGTRLSIL.

The rearrangement joins TRBV5-6 to TRBJ2-4; D unresolved. V lost 3 bases and J 9 bases, leaving 10 bases between the germline ends. Germline V gene data show CDR1 as SGHDT and CDR2 as YYEEEE. The CDR3 runs 12 residues. The CDR3 sequence: CASSSLPGIQYF. For the CDR3, the DNA is TGTGCCAGCAGCTCGCTCCCGGGCATTCAGTACTTC.

With regard to this clone: Other DNA sequences of this sample code for an identical CDR3. This chain joins TRBV6-5 and TRBJ2-1, with 7 bases matching TRBD2. Per the germline V gene, CDR1 is MNHEY and CDR2 is SVGAGI. J was trimmed by 4 bases and V by 4 bases; bases with no gene match: 4. The CDR3 spans 14 residues. The DNA for the CDR3 is TGTGCCAGCAGTTCCGGGACTAAATACAATGAGCAGTTCTTC. The encoded protein is CASSSGTKYNEQFF.

The chain combines TRBV28 with TRBJ2-7; TRBD2 agrees at 12 bases. V shed 8 bases, J shed 7 bases, and the junction held 6 bases outside the gene matches. CDR3 length: 13 residues. Looked up from germline, CDR1 is MDHEN and CDR2 is SYDVKM. Written as DNA, the CDR3 is TGTGCCAGCCGGACTAGCGGGATTGGGGAGCAGTACTTC. Translated: CASRTSGIGEQYF.

The genes are TRBV6-5 and TRBJ1-2; TRBD1 matches 9 bases. Germline V gives CDR1 MNHEY, CDR2 SVGAGI. Unmatched junction bases numbered 7, after V lost 7 bases and J lost 4 bases. This CDR3 comprises 14 residues. The chain's CDR3 is CASITGTGSYGYTF. CDR3 DNA: TGTGCCAGCATTACCGGGACAGGGAGCTATGGCTACACCTTC.

In its sample, this clone was seen once. The V gene is TRBV4-1, the J gene TRBJ2-7; unclear D gene. This CDR3 has 15 residues. CDR1 is MGHRA, CDR2 YSYEKL, per germline. V shed 1 base and J shed 6 bases, with 16 bases lying between them. CDR3 coding DNA: TGCGCCAGCAGCCAAGGGCCTCCTAGGCGCCTCGAGCAGTACTTC. Its protein is CASSQGPPRRLEQYF.

V is TRBV29-1 and J is TRBJ2-1; D is unclear. The CDR3 length is 11 residues. The V gene lost 6 bases and the J gene lost 4 bases, with 7 bases spanning the gap. Looked up from germline, CDR1 is SQVTM and CDR2 is ANQGSEA. The CDR3 here is CSVARYNEQFF. DNA of the CDR3: TGCAGCGTGGCCCGATACAATGAGCAGTTCTTC.

The chain recombines TRBV7-8 with TRBJ1-1, with D unresolved. This CDR3 contains 16 residues. Germline CDR1 is SGHVS and CDR2 is FQNEAQ. V was cut by 5 bases and J by 4 bases, with 20 bases left in between. The CDR3 spells CASSDIIRVVSTEAFF. CDR3 coding DNA: TGTGCCAGCAGCGACATTATCCGAGTAGTGAGCACTGAAGCTTTCTTT.

This clone was picked up one time. This rearrangement joins TRBV3-1 (or the pseudogene TRBV3-2) to TRBJ2-5; the D gene is possibly TRBD2 (5 bases). Germline V gene data show CDR1 as LGHDT and CDR2 as YNNKEL (reference sequence). Trimming stripped 0 bases from V and 2 bases from J, with 10 bases between. The CDR3 totals 15 residues. Here the CDR3 DNA reads TGTGCCAGCAGCCAAGACCGGACTCTACAAGAGACCCAGTACTTC. Protein product: CASSQDRTLQETQYF.

This clone was counted once. For the CDR3, the DNA is TGTGCCAGCAGCCCAGGCCGGACAGATACGCAGTATTTT. Protein sequence: CASSPGRTDTQYF. V usage is TRBV28 and J usage is TRBJ2-3; D call uncertain. The CDR3 is made up of 13 amino acids. CDR1 is MDHEN and CDR2 is SYDVKM in the germline V gene. V lost 6 bases and J 3 bases, leaving 10 bases between the germline ends.